The T cell receptor (beta chain) described here comes from a study of CD8 T cells in Susac syndrome. An amount of RNA that ranged from about 0.45 to 1 ug was reverse transcribed with random hexamers. TCRdb passed the immunoSEQ multiplex PCR reads through MiXCR, listing each CDR3 protein once. The sample lists fewer than 250,000 distinct CDR3 sequences, 90% to 95% occurring once. This clonotype is a singleton in its sample. Sequencing was performed on CD4+ T cells from PBMCs. The clonotype was recovered from a human donor in good health.

CDR3 bases: TGTGCCAGCAGTTTATTGGCGCTAGATGAAGCTTTCTTT. It encodes CASSLLALDEAFF. The chain carries TRBV28 and TRBJ1-1; D gene uncertain. The length of the CDR3 is 13 residues. Germline V CDR1 and CDR2: MDHEN, SYDVKM. The V gene lost 1 base and the J gene lost 7 bases, with 10 bases spanning the gap. Drawing the rest from reference TRBV28 and TRBJ1-1, the complete variable domain is DVKVTQSSRYLVKRTGEKVFLECVQDMDHENMFWYRQDPGLGLRLIYFSYDVKMKEKGDIPEGYSVSREKKERFSLILESASTNQTSMYLCASSLLALDEAFFGQGTRLTVV.